A single sample gave rise to the 29 T cell receptor beta chains below, sequenced in a study of OX40 agonist ivuxolimab in advanced cancers. TCRdb's table, derived via immunoSEQ multiplex PCR, lists solely in-frame clones and lacks some. Counted here are some 62,000 clones, around 93% occurring once; the ten biggest clones make up roughly 13%. The material was CD4+ or CD8+ T cells sorted from blood, obtained in a trial of the OX40 agonist ivuxolimab. Receptor source: an adult with an advanced solid tumor such as melanoma, head and neck, liver or kidney cancer.

The chain uses TRBV21-1 and TRBJ2-7; no check of the table's D call, TRBD2, against the DNA was made. TRBV21-1 is described as a pseudogene. There are 15 residues in the CDR3. The CDR3 loop reads CASSKGSSDSYEQYF. The CDR3 DNA follows: TGTGCCAGCAGCAAAGGATCTAGCGACTCCTACGAGCAGTACTTC.

V and J are TRBV7-9 and TRBJ1-2; D call uncertain. Trimming stripped 3 bases from V and 3 bases from J, with 8 bases between. The CDR3 is 13 residues long. Germline assignment: CDR1 SEHNR and CDR2 FQNEAQ (reference sequence). As DNA, the CDR3 is TGTGCCAGCAGCTTCGGGCCTGACTATGGCTACACCTTC. The encoded protein is CASSFGPDYGYTF.

V is TRBV4-1 and J is TRBJ2-7, with 9 bases lining up with TRBD2. CDR1 and CDR2 from the germline V gene are MGHRA and YSYEKL. The V gene end was trimmed by 0 bases and the J gene end by 3 bases; junction bases not matched to a gene: 0. The CDR3 runs 14 residues. The CDR3 region is CASSQETSGYEQYF. CDR3 nucleotide sequence: TGCGCCAGCAGCCAAGAGACTAGCGGCTACGAGCAGTACTTC.

This clone has only one observation. The gene calls are TRBV4-2 and TRBJ1-2, with D maybe TRBD1 (6 bases). The CDR3 loop spans 13 amino acids. V lost 4 bases, J lost 6 bases, and 12 bases lay in between. Per the germline V gene, CDR1 is LGHNA and CDR2 is YNFKEQ. CDR3 in DNA: TGTGCCAGCAGCCCGGAGGGGGGCGATGGCTACACCTTC. Protein sequence: CASSPEGGDGYTF.

V usage is TRBV7-9 and J usage is TRBJ1-4, with 11 bases lining up with TRBD1. This CDR3 is 16 amino acids long. Per germline, CDR1 SEHNR and CDR2 FQNEAQ (reference sequence). Trimming removed 1 base from V and 6 bases from J; junction bases left unmatched: 4. The CDR3 sequence is CASSLGGQGAYEKLFF. In nucleotides, the CDR3 is TGTGCCAGCAGCTTAGGCGGACAGGGGGCTTATGAAAAACTGTTTTTT. Using reference TRBV7-9 and TRBJ1-4 for the parts outside the CDR3, the full variable domain is DTGVSQNPRHKITKRGQNVTFRCDPISEHNRLYWYRQTLGQGPEFLTYFQNEAQLEKSRLLSDRFSAERPKGSFSTLEIQRTEQGDSAMYLCASSLGGQGAYEKLFFGSGTQLSVL.

The gene calls are TRBV10-3 and TRBJ2-5; D perhaps matches TRBD2 (5 bases). The length of the CDR3 is 15 residues. Trimming took 6 bases from V and 0 from J, leaving 14 bases between them. The V gene's germline CDR1 is ENHRY and CDR2 SYGVKD. In DNA form, the CDR3 reads TGTGCCATCAGCGAGGGCAACCAACACCAAGAGACCCAGTACTTC. It yields the protein CAISEGNQHQETQYF.

V gene TRBV7-9 combines with J gene TRBJ2-1; D gene uncertain. Germline CDR1 reads SEHNR; CDR2 reads FQNEAQ (reference sequence). This CDR3 contains 14 residues. Trimming took off 3 bases at V and 7 bases at J, with 13 bases between the two ends. CDR3 protein: CASSFDWIGNEQFF. The DNA of the CDR3 is TGTGCCAGCAGCTTCGATTGGATTGGGAATGAGCAGTTCTTC.

The DNA of the CDR3 is TGTGCCAGCAGCCCCACTCTAGAGCGCTACGAGCAGTACTTC. Amino acids: CASSPTLERYEQYF. This chain uses TRBV7-9 with TRBJ2-7; D gene ambiguous. V lost 5 bases and J 3 bases, leaving 14 bases between the germline ends. Germline loops: CDR1 SEHNR, CDR2 FQNEAQ (reference sequence). The CDR3 contains 14 residues.

The J gene is TRBJ2-3, the V gene TRBV18; D ambiguous. This CDR3 contains 19 residues. Germline V gene sequence: CDR1 KGHSH, CDR2 LQKENI. Trimming stripped 3 bases from V and 5 bases from J, with 27 bases between. The CDR3 sequence is CASSPRRDVRAGVEDTQYF. DNA for the CDR3: TGTGCCAGCTCACCGCGTCGCGACGTAAGAGCCGGCGTCGAAGATACGCAGTATTTT.

V gene TRBV7-9 combines with J gene TRBJ2-7; tentative D call: TRBD1 (6 bases). The germline V gene has CDR1 SEHNR and CDR2 FQNEAQ (reference sequence). V was clipped by 3 bases and J by 1 base, with 10 bases between them. The CDR3 consists of 14 residues. CDR3 protein: CASSLDRESYEQYF. The CDR3 DNA is TGTGCCAGCAGCTTGGACAGAGAGTCCTACGAGCAGTACTTC.

The chain couples TRBV27 to TRBJ2-5, with 8 positions matching TRBD1. The germline CDR1 and CDR2 sequences are MNHEY and SMNVEV (reference sequence). Unmatched junction bases numbered 12, after V lost 4 bases and J lost 5 bases. This CDR3 region has 16 residues. Here the CDR3 reads CASSSPGARQGETQYF. The CDR3 coding sequence is TGTGCCAGCAGTTCCCCCGGTGCGAGACAGGGGGAGACCCAGTACTTC.

The rearrangement joins TRBV7-9 to TRBJ2-1; 7 positions match TRBD1. This CDR3 has 17 residues. Germline CDR1 and CDR2: SEHNR and FQNEAQ (reference sequence). V lost 5 bases to trimming and J lost 6 bases; unmatched junction nucleotides: 16. The CDR3 spells CASSTLDRLISINEQFF. CDR3 in DNA: TGTGCCAGCAGCACCCTGGACAGGCTCATATCTATCAATGAGCAGTTCTTC.

The DNA of the CDR3 is TGTGCCAGCAGCCAAGAGGACGCGGGGAATTCCTACGAGCAGTACTTC. It codes for CASSQEDAGNSYEQYF. This chain connects TRBV5-4 to TRBJ2-7, with a weak D call TRBD2 (6 bases). V was trimmed by 4 bases and J by 1 base, leaving 18 bases between them. The germline V gene encodes CDR1 SGHNT and CDR2 YYREEE (reference sequence). The CDR3 totals 16 residues.

The chain joins TRBV7-9 to TRBJ2-7, with D possibly matching TRBD1 (5 bases). Trimming took off 3 bases at V and 5 bases at J, with 11 bases between the two ends. Germline V lookup: CDR1 SEHNR, CDR2 FQNEAQ (reference sequence). CDR3 length: 13 residues. The CDR3 nucleotides are TGTGCCAGCAGCTTGTCAGGGCCCGACGAGCAGTACTTC. Protein product: CASSLSGPDEQYF.

The chain carries TRBV7-2 and TRBJ2-7, with D hard to call. Germline V gene sequence: CDR1 SGHTA, CDR2 FQGNSA. Trimming took off 2 bases at V and 0 bases at J, with 5 bases between the two ends. The CDR3 spans 13 residues. The chain's CDR3 is CASSLPRSYEQYF. CDR3 DNA sequence: TGTGCCAGCAGCTTACCCCGCTCCTACGAGCAGTACTTC.

This chain connects TRBV5-4 to TRBJ2-6; no reliable D call. V lost 4 bases, J lost 0 bases, and 8 bases lay in between. The CDR3 is 15 residues long. Germline CDR1 and CDR2: SGHNT and YYREEE (reference sequence). This chain's CDR3 is CASSRVTSGANVLTF. CDR3 DNA sequence: TGTGCCAGCAGCCGAGTCACCTCTGGGGCCAACGTCCTGACTTTC.

The chain joins TRBV15 to TRBJ2-3, with 8 bases fitting TRBD1. The CDR3 covers 15 residues. V shed 3 bases and J 2 bases; nucleotides not matched to a gene: 4. The V gene's germline CDR1 is LNHNV and CDR2 YYDKDF (reference sequence). The CDR3 DNA sequence: TGTGCCACCAGCAGCCCGGACAGGGACACAGATACGCAGTATTTT. Translating gives CATSSPDRDTDTQYF.

The V gene is TRBV15, the J gene TRBJ1-2, with 9 bases identical to TRBD1. V lost 1 base, J lost 4 bases, and 13 bases stayed unmatched. CDR3 length: 18 amino acids. The germline V gene encodes CDR1 LNHNV and CDR2 YYDKDF (reference sequence). The CDR3 sequence is CATSRGRGTGNPFYGYTF. The DNA for the CDR3 is TGTGCCACCAGCAGAGGAAGGGGGACAGGGAACCCATTCTATGGCTACACCTTC.

This clone was recorded only once. The chain couples TRBV15 to TRBJ2-7, with D uncertain. Trimming took off 0 bases at V and 4 bases at J, with 19 bases between the two ends. The CDR3 is 17 amino acids. Germline CDR1 reads LNHNV; CDR2 reads YYDKDF (reference sequence). CDR3 protein: CATSREGWVAQGYEQYF. CDR3 sequence (DNA): TGTGCCACCAGCAGAGAGGGGTGGGTGGCCCAAGGGTACGAGCAGTACTTC.

The chain has TRBV27 and TRBJ1-2; TRBD1 agrees at 10 bases. Trimming at V came to 6 bases and at J to 9 bases, leaving 1 base not matched to a gene. CDR1 is MNHEY, CDR2 SMNVEV, per germline (reference sequence). CDR3 size: 11 residues. CDR3 bases: TGTGCCAGCAGGGACAGGGGGAGCTACACCTTC. As protein: CASRDRGSYTF.

The chain has TRBV9 and TRBJ1-4, with D possibly matching TRBD1 (5 bases). Germline V gene data show CDR1 as SGDLS and CDR2 as YYNGEE. The CDR3 contains 16 residues. The germline V and J ends were trimmed by 2 bases and 8 bases, with 19 bases remaining between them. CDR3 residues: CASSVSGTTNVEKLFF. DNA of the CDR3: TGTGCCAGCAGCGTTTCAGGGACGACTAATGTGGAAAAACTGTTTTTT.

The chain is built from TRBV29-1 and TRBJ2-1, with 7 nucleotides matching TRBD1. The length of the CDR3 is 15 residues. The J segment lost 2 bases and the V segment lost 6 bases, leaving 10 bases of the junction unmatched. CDR1 and CDR2 (germline): SQVTM, ANQGSEA. The CDR3 region is CSVEIETGPYNEQFF. In nucleotides, the CDR3 is TGCAGCGTAGAAATAGAGACAGGGCCCTACAATGAGCAGTTCTTC.

This clone is a singleton in its sample. The V and J genes are TRBV4-1 and TRBJ2-7, with TRBD2 matching over 9 bases. CDR1 is MGHRA, CDR2 YSYEKL, per germline. CDR3 length: 17 amino acids. J lost 1 base, V lost 0 bases, and 7 bases had no gene match. The CDR3 loop is CASSQDLAGEESYEQYF. In DNA, the CDR3 is TGCGCCAGCAGCCAAGATTTAGCGGGAGAAGAGTCCTACGAGCAGTACTTC.

The genes are TRBV4-1 and TRBJ1-1; D unresolved. Germline-derived CDR1 and CDR2 are MGHRA and YSYEKL. The CDR3 covers 11 residues. Trimming cost V 11 bases and J 2 bases, with 9 bases left between them. The CDR3: CAAGGNTEAFF. In nucleotides, the CDR3 is TGCGCCGCCGGTGGAAACACTGAAGCTTTCTTT.

This clone has only one observation. The chain is built from TRBV2 and TRBJ2-7; 7 nucleotides agree with TRBD2. Unmatched junction bases numbered 10, after V lost 3 bases and J lost 5 bases. Germline values: CDR1 SNHLY, CDR2 FYNNEI. The CDR3 sequence is 15 residues long. In DNA form, the CDR3 reads TGTGCCAGCAGTGATATCGGGGGAGGGCCCAACGAGCAGTACTTC. It translates to CASSDIGGGPNEQYF.

This clone was picked up one time. This chain links TRBV11-2 with TRBJ2-7; D possibly corresponds to TRBD1 (5 bases). Germline CDR1 is SGHAT and CDR2 is FQNNGV. V lost 1 base, J lost 7 bases, and 17 bases lay in between. The CDR3 sequence is 15 residues long. The CDR3 sequence is CASSLAGHAADEQYF. DNA for the CDR3: TGTGCCAGCAGCTTAGCTGGACACGCGGCGGATGAGCAGTACTTC.

By proportion, this clone is medium-sized. The chain carries TRBV15 and TRBJ1-1; D remains unclear. This CDR3 has 14 amino acids. V was pared by 8 bases and J by 0 bases, with 13 bases between. Germline CDR1 is LNHNV and CDR2 is YYDKDF (reference sequence). Here the CDR3 DNA reads TGTGCCACCGGCGTCTCTGGATTGAACACTGAAGCTTTCTTT. Its translation is CATGVSGLNTEAFF.

The J gene is TRBJ1-4, the V gene TRBV21-1. TRBV21-1 is a documented pseudogene. The CDR3 runs to 17 residues. In nucleotides, the CDR3 is TGTGCCAGCAGCAAAGCGGGGGGGCCCCCAACTAATGAAAAACTGTTTTTT. Residues: CASSKAGGPPTNEKLFF.

V is TRBV11-2 and J is TRBJ1-4; D is uncertain. From germline, CDR1 is SGHAT and CDR2 FQNNGV. V lost 3 bases and J lost 5, with 7 bases in between. CDR3 length: 13 amino acids. CDR3 sequence reads: CASSFWENEKLFF. For the CDR3, the DNA is TGTGCCAGCAGCTTTTGGGAAAATGAAAAACTGTTTTTT. Full variable domain (rest looked up from reference TRBV11-2 and TRBJ1-4): EAGVAQSPRYKIIEKRQSVAFWCNPISGHATLYWYQQILGQGPKLLIQFQNNGVVDDSQLPKDRFSAERLKGVDSTLKIQPAKLEDSAVYLCASSFWENEKLFFGSGTQLSVL.